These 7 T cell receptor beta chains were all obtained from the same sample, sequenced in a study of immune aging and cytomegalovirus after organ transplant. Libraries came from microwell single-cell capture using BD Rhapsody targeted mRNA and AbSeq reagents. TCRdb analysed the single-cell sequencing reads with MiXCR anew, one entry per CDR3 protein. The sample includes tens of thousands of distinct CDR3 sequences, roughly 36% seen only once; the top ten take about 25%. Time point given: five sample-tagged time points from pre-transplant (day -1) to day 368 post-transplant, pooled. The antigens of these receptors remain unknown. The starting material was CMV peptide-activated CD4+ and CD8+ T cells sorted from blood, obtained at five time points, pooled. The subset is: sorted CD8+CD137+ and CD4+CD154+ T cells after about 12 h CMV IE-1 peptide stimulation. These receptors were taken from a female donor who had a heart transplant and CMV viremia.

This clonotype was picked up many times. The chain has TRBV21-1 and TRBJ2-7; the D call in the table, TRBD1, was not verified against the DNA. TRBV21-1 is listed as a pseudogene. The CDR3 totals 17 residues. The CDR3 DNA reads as TGTGCCAGCGGCGATAACTGCACAGGGGGCAAAAGCGACGAGCAGTACTTC. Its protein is CASGDNCTGGKSDEQYF.

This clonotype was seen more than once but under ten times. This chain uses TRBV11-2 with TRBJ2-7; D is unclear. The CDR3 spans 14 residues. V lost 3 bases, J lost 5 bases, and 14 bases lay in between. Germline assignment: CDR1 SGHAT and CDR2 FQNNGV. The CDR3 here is CASSFLWGDNEQYF. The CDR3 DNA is TGTGCCAGCAGCTTCCTCTGGGGTGATAACGAGCAGTACTTC.

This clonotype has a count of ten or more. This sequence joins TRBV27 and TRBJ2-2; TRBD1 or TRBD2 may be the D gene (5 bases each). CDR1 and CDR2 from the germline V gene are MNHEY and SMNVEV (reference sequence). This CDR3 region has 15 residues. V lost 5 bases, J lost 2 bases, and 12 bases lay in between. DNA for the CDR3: TGTGCCAGCAGTCCCCGGGACGGAAACACCGGGGAGCTGTTTTTT. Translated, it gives CASSPRDGNTGELFF.

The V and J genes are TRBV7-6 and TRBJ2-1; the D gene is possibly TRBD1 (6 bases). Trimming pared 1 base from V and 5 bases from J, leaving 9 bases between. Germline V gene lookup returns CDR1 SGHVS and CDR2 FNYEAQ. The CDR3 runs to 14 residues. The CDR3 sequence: CASSLVQGNNEQFF. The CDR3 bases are TGTGCCAGCAGCTTAGTACAGGGAAACAATGAGCAGTTCTTC. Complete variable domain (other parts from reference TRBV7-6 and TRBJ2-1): GAGVSQSPRYKVTKRGQDVALRCDPISGHVSLYWYRQALGQGPEFLTYFNYEAQQDKSGLPNDRFSAERPEGSISTLTIQRTEQRDSAMYRCASSLVQGNNEQFFGPGTRLTVL.

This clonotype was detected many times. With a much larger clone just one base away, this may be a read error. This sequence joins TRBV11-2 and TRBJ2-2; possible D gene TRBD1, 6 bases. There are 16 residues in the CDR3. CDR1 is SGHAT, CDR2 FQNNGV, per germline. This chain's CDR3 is CASNLGNRVVPGELFF. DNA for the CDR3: TGTGCCAGCAACTTAGGCAACAGGGTCGTCCCCGGGGAGCTGTTTTTT.

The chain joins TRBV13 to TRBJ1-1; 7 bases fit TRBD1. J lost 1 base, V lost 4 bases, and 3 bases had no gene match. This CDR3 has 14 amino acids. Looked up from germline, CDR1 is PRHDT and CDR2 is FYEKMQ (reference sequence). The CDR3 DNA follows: TGTGCCAGCAGCTCAAACAGGGGGAACACTGAAGCTTTCTTT. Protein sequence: CASSSNRGNTEAFF. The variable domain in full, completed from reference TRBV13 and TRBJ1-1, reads AAGVIQSPRHLIKEKRETATLKCYPIPRHDTVYWYQQGPGQDPQFLISFYEKMQSDKGSIPDRFSAQQFSDYHSELNMSSLELGDSALYFCASSSNRGNTEAFFGQGTRLTVV.

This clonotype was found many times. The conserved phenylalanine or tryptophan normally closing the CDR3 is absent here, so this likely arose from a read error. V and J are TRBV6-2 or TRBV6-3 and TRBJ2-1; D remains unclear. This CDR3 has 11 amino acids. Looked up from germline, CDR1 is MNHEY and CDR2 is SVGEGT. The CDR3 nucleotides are TGTGCCAGCAGCCTTTACAATGGGCAGTTCCTC. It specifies CASSLYNGQFL.